This T cell receptor beta chain was profiled in a study of blood T cell repertoires in COVID-19. Study background: Both acute and convalescent COVID-19 samples were obtained from the United States, Italy and Spain. T cells, B-cell-depleted T cells, or PBMCs supplied cDNA or gDNA.

In the original workflow: Reference gene primer amplification yielded estimated nucleated cell counts. Using immunoSEQ multiplex PCR, the repertoire was profiled, and TCRdb retains in-frame clones only, with some absent. That table is the source of V, J and clone size, and D and trimming were worked out from the DNA. Found here are approximately 61,000 clones, around 80% of them singletons; the top ten hold around 6%. Trimming removed 7 bases from V and 5 bases from J; junction bases left unmatched: 8. Germline V gene lookup returns CDR1 ENHRY and CDR2 SYGVKD. The CDR3 extends over 14 amino acids. The clonotype was recovered from a woman aged 65 to 85 with acute or convalescent COVID-19. This chain joins TRBV10-3 and TRBJ2-3, with 8 bases that match TRBD2. The specimen sequenced was peripheral blood. The CDR3 DNA reads as TGTGCCATCAAAGATGGGACTAGGGGAGATACGCAGTATTTT. This gives the protein CAIKDGTRGDTQYF.